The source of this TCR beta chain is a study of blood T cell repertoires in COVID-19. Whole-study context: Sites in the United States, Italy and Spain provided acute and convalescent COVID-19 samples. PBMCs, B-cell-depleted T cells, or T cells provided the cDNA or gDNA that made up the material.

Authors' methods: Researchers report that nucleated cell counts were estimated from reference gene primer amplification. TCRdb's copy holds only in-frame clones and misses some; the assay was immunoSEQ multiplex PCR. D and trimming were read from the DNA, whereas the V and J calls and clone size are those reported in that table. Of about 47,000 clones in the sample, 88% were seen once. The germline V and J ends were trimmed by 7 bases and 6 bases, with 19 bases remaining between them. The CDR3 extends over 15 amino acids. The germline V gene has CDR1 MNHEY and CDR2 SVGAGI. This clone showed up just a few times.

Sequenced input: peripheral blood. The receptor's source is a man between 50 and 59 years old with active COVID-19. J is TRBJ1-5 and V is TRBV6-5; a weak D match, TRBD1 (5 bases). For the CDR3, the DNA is TGTGCCAGCAAGGCTCTTGACAGTCGGCTTCAGCCCCAGCATTTT. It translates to CASKALDSRLQPQHF.